A selection of T cell receptor beta chains follows, all from one sample in a study of cytomegalovirus exposure and HLA in healthy donors. Produced via immunoSEQ multiplex PCR; TCRdb's table is partial and in-frame only. The sample has fewer than 250,000 clones; 60% to 80% are singletons. Material for sequencing was PBMCs. Receptors were obtained from a woman aged 18-30 years in good health and CMV-seronegative. Both conserved end residues are part of each CDR3. A D gene is named only where the DNA matches it firmly. The size of a clone is reported for some rows only, either as once, few or many, or as a class for expanded clones.

D: NA
size: NA
length: 13
J: TRBJ2-7
V: TRBV6-5
DNA: TGTGCCAGCAACGAAGGGGCGACATACGAGCAGTACTTC
CDR3: CASNEGATYEQYF

D: NA
size: NA
length: 14
J: TRBJ2-7
V: TRBV5-1
DNA: TGCGCCAGCAGCGGCTCGGGGTTCGCCTACGAGCAGTACTTC
CDR3: CASSGSGFAYEQYF

D: NA
size: NA
length: 13
J: TRBJ1-1
V: TRBV11-3
DNA: TGTGCCAGCAGCGCCGAGCCGAACACTGAAGCTTTCTTT
CDR3: CASSAEPNTEAFF

D: TRBD2
size: NA
length: 15
J: TRBJ2-1
V: TRBV6-6
DNA: TGTGCCAGCATCCTGACTAGCGGTATTTACAATGAGCAGTTCTTC
CDR3: CASILTSGIYNEQFF

D: TRBD1
size: NA
length: 15
J: TRBJ1-1
V: TRBV6-1
DNA: TGTGCCAGCAGTGATGACAGGGTCCGTCTCACTGAAGCTTTCTTT
CDR3: CASSDDRVRLTEAFF

D: NA
size: NA
length: 13
J: TRBJ2-7
V: TRBV18
DNA: TGTGCCAGCTCACCCTCGGGAGAGGACGAGCAGTACTTC
CDR3: CASSPSGEDEQYF

D: NA
size: NA
length: 15
J: TRBJ1-3
V: TRBV19
DNA: TGTGCCAGTAGTATATACTCGGGTGTTGGAAACACCATATATTTT
CDR3: CASSIYSGVGNTIYF

D: TRBD2
size: few
length: 14
J: TRBJ2-1
V: TRBV9
DNA: TGTGCCAGCAGCCCAAGCGGGACTACAGTTGAGCAGTTCTTC
CDR3: CASSPSGTTVEQFF

D: NA
size: NA
length: 15
J: TRBJ1-4
V: TRBV6-1
DNA: TGTGCCAGCAGCCAGGCAGGCAGTTTAGTCGAAAAACTGTTTTTT
CDR3: CASSQAGSLVEKLFF

D: TRBD1
size: NA
length: 14
J: TRBJ2-5
V: TRBV7-3
DNA: TGTGCCAGCAGTTCAGGGGGTAGTGGGGAGACCCAGTACTTC
CDR3: CASSSGGSGETQYF

D: TRBD2
size: NA
length: 14
J: TRBJ2-7
V: TRBV19
DNA: TGTGCCAGTAGTCCCCCGGGAGGGTTCCACGAGCAGTACTTC
CDR3: CASSPPGGFHEQYF

D: TRBD1
size: NA
length: 14
J: TRBJ1-4
V: TRBV30
DNA: TGTGCCTGGAGTAGTAGACAGGGGAGTGAAAAACTGTTTTTT
CDR3: CAWSSRQGSEKLFF

D: NA
size: NA
length: 13
J: TRBJ1-1
V: TRBV19
DNA: TGTGCCAGTAGTATGAAGCCGAACACTGAAGCTTTCTTT
CDR3: CASSMKPNTEAFF

D: NA
size: NA
length: 13
J: TRBJ1-2
V: TRBV6-5
DNA: TGTGCCAGCAGTTACTCACCAGACTATGGCTACACCTTC
CDR3: CASSYSPDYGYTF

D: TRBD1
size: NA
length: 15
J: TRBJ1-4
V: TRBV9
DNA: TGTGCCAGCAGCGTAGGAACAGGGGCCAGTGAAAAACTGTTTTTT
CDR3: CASSVGTGASEKLFF

D: TRBD1
size: NA
length: 16
J: TRBJ2-2
V: TRBV5-1
DNA: TGCGCCAGCATCCGGGCCGGGACAGGGAACACCGGGGAGCTGTTTTTT
CDR3: CASIRAGTGNTGELFF

D: TRBD1
size: NA
length: 12
J: TRBJ2-7
V: TRBV5-1
DNA: TGCGCCAGCAGCTCAACAGGGGACGAGCAGTACTTC
CDR3: CASSSTGDEQYF

D: TRBD2
size: NA
length: 14
J: TRBJ2-1
V: TRBV6-5
DNA: TGTGCCAGCAGTTCGCCAGCGGGAGTAACTGAGCAGTTCTTC
CDR3: CASSSPAGVTEQFF

D: TRBD2
size: NA
length: 17
J: TRBJ2-5
V: TRBV28
DNA: TGTGCCAGCAGTTTGGGACTAGCGGGAGGGCCTGGGGAGACCCAGTACTTC
CDR3: CASSLGLAGGPGETQYF

D: NA
size: NA
length: 14
J: TRBJ2-5
V: TRBV18
DNA: TGTGCCAGCTCACCACCGGACACCCGAGGGACCCAGTACTTC
CDR3: CASSPPDTRGTQYF

D: TRBD2
size: few
length: 14
J: TRBJ2-7
V: TRBV6-5
DNA: TGTGCCAGCAGCAAAGCGGGGGGGGTGACCGAGCAGTACTTC
CDR3: CASSKAGGVTEQYF

D: TRBD1
size: few
length: 15
J: TRBJ2-5
V: TRBV28
DNA: TGTGCCAGCAGCTCCGGGACAGGGAGATTTGAGACCCAGTACTTC
CDR3: CASSSGTGRFETQYF

D: NA
size: NA
length: 15
J: TRBJ1-1
V: TRBV5-1
DNA: TGCGCCAGCAGCTTGTTTGGCTCCGAGAACACTGAAGCTTTCTTT
CDR3: CASSLFGSENTEAFF

D: TRBD1
size: NA
length: 15
J: TRBJ2-2
V: TRBV6-1
DNA: TGTGCCAGCAGAGCCGGGACAGGGTACACCGGGGAGCTGTTTTTT
CDR3: CASRAGTGYTGELFF